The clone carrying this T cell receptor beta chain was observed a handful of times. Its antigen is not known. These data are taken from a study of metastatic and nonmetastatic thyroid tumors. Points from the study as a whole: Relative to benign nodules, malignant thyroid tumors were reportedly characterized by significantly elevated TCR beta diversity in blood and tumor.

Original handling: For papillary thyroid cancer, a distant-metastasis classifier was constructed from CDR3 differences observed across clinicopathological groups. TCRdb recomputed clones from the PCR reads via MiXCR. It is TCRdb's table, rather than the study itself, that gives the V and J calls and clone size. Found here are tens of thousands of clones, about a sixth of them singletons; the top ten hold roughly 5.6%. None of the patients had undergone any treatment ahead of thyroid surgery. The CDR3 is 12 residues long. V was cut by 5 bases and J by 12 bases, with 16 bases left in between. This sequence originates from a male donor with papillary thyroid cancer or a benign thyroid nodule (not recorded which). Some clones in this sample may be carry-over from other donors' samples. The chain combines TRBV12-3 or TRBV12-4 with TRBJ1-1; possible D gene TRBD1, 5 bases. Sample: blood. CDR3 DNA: TGTGCCAGCAGTCCGGGGGGGACTGATTCTTTCTTT. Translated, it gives CASSPGGTDSFF.